This T cell receptor beta chain is drawn from a study of low-dose radiotherapy and immunotherapy resistance in tumors. The V segment lost 4 bases and the J segment 2 bases; nucleotides outside the gene matches: 7. Germline values: CDR1 SGHRS, CDR2 YFSETQ. This CDR3 is built from 15 residues. Primers used for first-strand cDNA, a TRAV- and TRBV-specific set, covered both alpha and beta chains. Using a constant-region primer together with a V-primer adapter, TCRs were subjected to 20 PCR cycles of amplification. TCRdb redid the calling of the reads with MiXCR, one entry per CDR3 protein. The sample lists under 15,000 distinct CDR3 sequences, approximately 73% occurring once.

The chain carries TRBV5-1 and TRBJ2-3; TRBD2 matches 7 bases. This receptor was identified in a human donor with advanced metastatic prostate, ovarian, gallbladder or colorectal cancer (not recorded which). This table probably holds off-target reads from a library built for another chain. CDR3 sequence: CASSAAGDDTDTQYF. For the CDR3, the DNA is TGCGCCAGCAGCGCCGCGGGGGATGACACAGATACGCAGTATTTT.